Presented here are 25 T cell receptor beta chains from one specimen sequenced in a study of Ad26.COV2.S vaccination and SARS-CoV-2 variants. The treatment is: some 20 received Ad26.COV2.S at low or high dose, single or two shots; about 5 received placebo; per-sample allocation not given. Samples analyzed were those drawn on day 63 after the first vaccine or placebo injection. Clones were sequenced by immunoSEQ multiplex PCR, and TCRdb holds only the in-frame ones, with some missing. This table has about 370,000 clones, approximately 90% appearing once. The sample in question was peripheral blood, obtained in a trial of Ad26.COV2.S vaccine versus placebo. The receptor set was obtained from a person aged 18-60 years who received the Ad26.COV2.S COVID-19 vaccine or a placebo.

The gene calls are TRBV4-1 and TRBJ2-3; D gene ambiguous. V lost 1 base, J lost 6 bases, and 5 bases lay in between. Per germline, CDR1 MGHRA and CDR2 YSYEKL. The CDR3 consists of 12 residues. DNA of the CDR3: TGCGCCAGCAGCCAAGTGGGTGATACGCAGTATTTT. Translated, it gives CASSQVGDTQYF.

V and J are TRBV4-1 and TRBJ2-7; the D gene is possibly TRBD1 (5 bases). The CDR3 covers 15 residues. Germline V lookup: CDR1 MGHRA, CDR2 YSYEKL. Trimming cost V 0 bases and J 3 bases, with 12 bases left between them. The CDR3 coding sequence is TGCGCCAGCAGCCAAGAACCCAGGGATGGCTACGAGCAGTACTTC. Encoded protein: CASSQEPRDGYEQYF.

J is TRBJ2-7 and V is TRBV10-2, with D tentatively TRBD2 (5 bases). V was clipped by 3 bases and J by 0 bases, with 12 bases between them. The CDR3 length is 15 residues. In germline, CDR1 is WSHSY, CDR2 SAAADI. CDR3 loop: CASSEWLGSSYEQYF. The DNA of the CDR3 is TGCGCCAGCAGTGAATGGTTAGGGAGCTCCTACGAGCAGTACTTC.

The rearrangement links TRBV30 to TRBJ2-5; the match to TRBD2 covers 7 bases. CDR1 GTSNPN and CDR2 SVGIG come from the germline V gene (reference sequence). This CDR3 spans 13 amino acids. In DNA, the CDR3 is TGTGCATGGTCACCGGGACTACAAGAGACCCAGTACTTC. This gives the protein CAWSPGLQETQYF.

J is TRBJ2-7 and V is TRBV13, with 7 nucleotides matching TRBD1. The germline V gene has CDR1 PRHDT and CDR2 FYEKMQ (reference sequence). The CDR3 has 16 residues. J was trimmed by 5 bases and V by 5 bases; bases with no gene match: 15. CDR3 region: CASSTRLGTVPNEQYF. CDR3 nucleotides: TGTGCCAGCAGCACGCGCCTAGGGACAGTCCCCAACGAGCAGTACTTC.

V usage is TRBV6-5 and J usage is TRBJ1-2, with D possibly TRBD1 on 5 matching bases. Trimming stripped 5 bases from V and 0 bases from J, with 7 bases between. This CDR3 contains 13 residues. CDR1 is MNHEY, CDR2 SVGAGI, per germline. This chain's CDR3 is CASSPRANYGYTF. In nucleotides, the CDR3 is TGTGCCAGCAGTCCCAGGGCTAACTATGGCTACACCTTC.

This chain links TRBV27 with TRBJ2-1; D uncertain. The CDR3 covers 13 residues. CDR1 is MNHEY, CDR2 SMNVEV, per germline (reference sequence). Deletions cut 6 bases from V and 0 bases from J, with 6 bases between. For the CDR3, the DNA is TGTGCCAGCAGACCGAGCTCCTACAATGAGCAGTTCTTC. It specifies CASRPSSYNEQFF.

This rearrangement joins TRBV9 to TRBJ1-2, with 8 positions matching TRBD1. Germline V gives CDR1 SGDLS, CDR2 YYNGEE. The CDR3 runs to 16 residues. J was trimmed by 2 bases and V by 4 bases; bases with no gene match: 10. The CDR3 DNA is TGTGCCAGCAGCTCCAAAGGACAGGGATTCAACTATGGCTACACCTTC. It translates to CASSSKGQGFNYGYTF.

V gene TRBV6-5 combines with J gene TRBJ1-1, with D unresolved. Germline values: CDR1 MNHEY, CDR2 SVGAGI. The V and J ends lost 6 bases and 8 bases respectively, with 10 bases between them. The CDR3 runs 11 residues. The DNA for the CDR3 is TGTGCCAGCAGGGACCTGGAGGAAGCTTTCTTT. Translated, it gives CASRDLEEAFF.

The chain recombines TRBV9 with TRBJ2-5, with TRBD2 matching 9 bases. With V trimmed by 0 bases and J by 2 bases, 2 bases remained unmatched. CDR3 length: 15 amino acids. Germline assignment: CDR1 SGDLS and CDR2 YYNGEE. CDR3 region: CASSVDAGGQETQYF. The CDR3 region has the DNA TGTGCCAGCAGCGTAGACGCGGGGGGGCAAGAGACCCAGTACTTC.

Note on this clone: An end of the junction does not agree with germline; a read error may underlie this. The rearrangement joins TRBV7-9 to TRBJ1-1; 9 nucleotides align to TRBD1. CDR1 and CDR2 from the germline V gene are SEHNR and FQNEAQ (reference sequence). The CDR3 spans 15 residues. The CDR3 bases are TGTGCCAGCAGCTTAACGGGCGGACAGGGGACTGGAGCTTTCTTT. Its protein is CASSLTGGQGTGAFF.

This clone has only a few counts. The chain links TRBV7-9 to TRBJ1-2, with 7 bases identical to TRBD1. Trimming at V came to 1 base and at J to 4 bases, leaving 3 bases not matched to a gene. Germline V gives CDR1 SEHNR, CDR2 FQNEAQ (reference sequence). This CDR3 region has 14 residues. The CDR3 spells CASSLGDSGYGYTF. CDR3 nucleotides: TGTGCCAGCAGCTTAGGGGACAGCGGCTATGGCTACACCTTC.

This chain uses TRBV5-1 with TRBJ2-5, with D perhaps matching TRBD1 (6 bases). The germline gives CDR1 SGHRS, CDR2 YFSETQ. Trimming left V 4 bases short and J 2 bases short, with 12 bases between. The CDR3 totals 14 residues. The CDR3 DNA follows: TGCGCCAGCAGCAGAGGGACATCTCAAGAGACCCAGTACTTC. Translating it yields CASSRGTSQETQYF.

The J gene is TRBJ1-4, the V gene TRBV5-1, with TRBD1 as a possible D gene (6 bases). This CDR3 has 17 residues. The V end lost 5 bases, the J end lost 0 bases, and 17 bases lay between the germline ends. Germline V gene data show CDR1 as SGHRS and CDR2 as YFSETQ. In DNA, the CDR3 is TGCGCCAGCAGACCTATATACAGGGATGCAACTAATGAAAAACTGTTTTTT. Encoded protein: CASRPIYRDATNEKLFF. Supplemented by reference TRBV5-1 and TRBJ1-4, the full variable domain reads KAGVTQTPRYLIKTRGQQVTLSCSPISGHRSVSWYQQTPGQGLQFLFEYFSETQRNKGNFPGRFSGRQFSNSRSEMNVSTLELGDSALYLCASRPIYRDATNEKLFFGSGTQLSVL.

J is TRBJ1-2 and V is TRBV7-2, with 9 bases aligning to TRBD1. Germline lookup yields CDR1 SGHTA and CDR2 FQGNSA. The CDR3 sequence is 14 residues long. J was trimmed by 5 bases and V by 1 base; bases with no gene match: 2. The CDR3 bases are TGTGCCAGCAGCTTAGTGGACAGGGGATATGGCTACACCTTC. This sequence encodes CASSLVDRGYGYTF.

The chain recombines TRBV25-1 with TRBJ1-3; D remains unclear. CDR3 length: 14 residues. V gave up 7 bases and J gave up 2 bases, with 12 bases separating them. From germline, CDR1 is MGHDK and CDR2 SYGVNS. CDR3 amino acids: CASIPPDTGNTIYF. CDR3 DNA: TGTGCCAGCATCCCGCCGGATACTGGAAACACCATATATTTT.

The rearrangement uses TRBV18 and TRBJ1-1; D unclear. CDR1 and CDR2 (germline): KGHSH, LQKENI. Trimming pared 2 bases from V and 4 bases from J, leaving 8 bases between. The CDR3 has 13 residues. CDR3: CASSPEARTEAFF. The CDR3 nucleotides are TGTGCCAGCTCACCAGAGGCCCGCACTGAAGCTTTCTTT.

Here the CDR3 DNA reads TGCGCCAGCAGCTTCAGCTCGGGAAGGGAGGGGGCGTTCGTCTATGGCTACACCTTC. It encodes CASSFSSGREGAFVYGYTF. The chain couples TRBV5-1 to TRBJ1-2, with 7 bases fitting TRBD1. Unmatched junction bases numbered 20, after V lost 2 bases and J lost 4 bases. The germline gives CDR1 SGHRS, CDR2 YFSETQ. The length of the CDR3 is 19 residues. Using reference TRBV5-1 and TRBJ1-2 for the parts outside the CDR3, the full variable domain is KAGVTQTPRYLIKTRGQQVTLSCSPISGHRSVSWYQQTPGQGLQFLFEYFSETQRNKGNFPGRFSGRQFSNSRSEMNVSTLELGDSALYLCASSFSSGREGAFVYGYTFGSGTRLTVV.

The CDR3: CSATDRPYNEQFF. The CDR3, as DNA: TGCAGCGCAACTGACAGACCCTACAATGAGCAGTTCTTC. The V gene is TRBV29-1, the J gene TRBJ2-1; TRBD1 is a possible D gene (5 bases). Trimming shortened V by 7 bases and J by 2 bases, and 12 bases separated the two germline ends. Germline V gene lookup returns CDR1 SQVTM and CDR2 ANQGSEA. This CDR3 spans 13 amino acids.

The V gene is TRBV13, the J gene TRBJ1-5; maybe TRBD1 (6 bases). The length of the CDR3 is 12 residues. V lost 8 bases to trimming and J lost 7 bases, with 12 bases between them. CDR1 and CDR2 (germline): PRHDT, FYEKMQ (reference sequence). CDR3 in DNA: TGTGCCAGCGGTAAACAGGGACAGCCCCAGCATTTT. Protein sequence: CASGKQGQPQHF.

The chain recombines TRBV7-9 with TRBJ2-6; D not certain. The germline V and J ends were trimmed by 1 base and 0 bases, with 10 bases remaining between them. The CDR3 totals 17 residues. Germline CDR1 and CDR2: SEHNR and FQNEAQ (reference sequence). DNA of the CDR3: TGTGCCAGCAGCTTAGTAAGGCAGCTCTCTGGGGCCAACGTCCTGACTTTC. Protein sequence: CASSLVRQLSGANVLTF.

The J gene is TRBJ2-7, the V gene TRBV20-1, with TRBD2 matching over 9 bases. Trimming cost V 3 bases and J 5 bases; bases outside gene matches: 5. This CDR3 has 13 residues. The germline CDR1 and CDR2 sequences are DFQATT and SNEGSKA (reference sequence). CDR3 bases: TGCAGTGCTAGTGGACTAGCGAGCCACGAGCAGTACTTC. Its protein product is CSASGLASHEQYF.

The chain couples TRBV7-9 to TRBJ1-3, with unresolved D. The V and J ends lost 6 bases and 3 bases respectively, with 9 bases between them. CDR3 size: 13 residues. Germline loops: CDR1 SEHNR, CDR2 FQNEAQ (reference sequence). In DNA, the CDR3 is TGTGCCAGCAGACAGTGGGATGGAAACACCATATATTTT. This translates into CASRQWDGNTIYF.

The V call is TRBV5-4, the J call TRBJ1-6; 10 bases map to TRBD1. The V gene end was trimmed by 2 bases and the J gene end by 9 bases; junction bases not matched to a gene: 5. CDR1 is SGHNT and CDR2 is YYREEE in the germline V gene (reference sequence). The CDR3 extends over 15 amino acids. Here the CDR3 DNA reads TGTGCCAGCAGCTTATCCGGGACAGGGGTTTCACCCCTCCACTTT. Translated: CASSLSGTGVSPLHF. The full variable domain, completed using reference TRBV5-4 and TRBJ1-6, is ETGVTQSPTHLIKTRGQQVTLRCSSQSGHNTVSWYQQALGQGPQFIFQYYREEENGRGNFPPRFSGLQFPNYSSELNVNALELDDSALYLCASSLSGTGVSPLHFGNGTRLTVT.

This clone was seen just once. The chain has TRBV7-9 and TRBJ1-6; no clear D gene. The CDR3 has 15 amino acids. From germline, CDR1 is SEHNR and CDR2 FQNEAQ (reference sequence). Trimming took 4 bases from V and 9 from J, leaving 16 bases between them. The CDR3 here is CASSSDGEFGSPLHF. The CDR3 coding sequence is TGTGCCAGCAGCTCAGATGGGGAGTTTGGTTCACCCCTCCACTTT. Full variable domain (outside the CDR3, taken from reference TRBV7-9 and TRBJ1-6): DTGVSQNPRHKITKRGQNVTFRCDPISEHNRLYWYRQTLGQGPEFLTYFQNEAQLEKSRLLSDRFSAERPKGSFSTLEIQRTEQGDSAMYLCASSSDGEFGSPLHFGNGTRLTVT.